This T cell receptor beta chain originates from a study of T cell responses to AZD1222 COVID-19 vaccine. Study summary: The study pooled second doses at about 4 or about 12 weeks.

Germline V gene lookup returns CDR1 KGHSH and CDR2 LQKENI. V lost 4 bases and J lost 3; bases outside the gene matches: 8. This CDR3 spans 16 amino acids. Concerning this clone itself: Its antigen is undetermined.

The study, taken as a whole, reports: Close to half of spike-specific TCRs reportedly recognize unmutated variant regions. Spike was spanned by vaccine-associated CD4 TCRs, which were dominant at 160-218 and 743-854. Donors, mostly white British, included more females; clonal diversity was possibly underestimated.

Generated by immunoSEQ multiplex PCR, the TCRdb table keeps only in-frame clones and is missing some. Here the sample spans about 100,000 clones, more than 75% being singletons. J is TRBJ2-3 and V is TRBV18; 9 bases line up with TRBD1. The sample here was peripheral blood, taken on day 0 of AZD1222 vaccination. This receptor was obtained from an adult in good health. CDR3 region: CASSLPGQGGTDTQYF. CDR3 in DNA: TGTGCCAGCTCACTACCGGGACAGGGTGGGACAGATACGCAGTATTTT. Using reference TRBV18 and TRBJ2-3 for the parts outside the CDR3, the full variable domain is NAGVMQNPRHLVRRRGQEARLRCSPMKGHSHVYWYRQLPEEGLKFMVYLQKENIIDESGMPKERFSAEFPKEGPSILRIQQVVRGDSAAYFCASSLPGQGGTDTQYFGPGTRLTVL.